This T cell receptor beta chain appears in the sequencing data of a study of cytomegalovirus exposure and HLA in healthy donors. Study overall: In an early release, HLA-typed donors contributed tens of millions of unique TCR sequences.

Study-level results: Follow-up analysis later connected one missense variant in DCLRE1C with trimming of TCR beta V- and J-genes. One cluster of highly shared sequence variants probably arose as a sequencing artifact. Reported performance of the classifier showed diagnosis of cytomegalovirus status with high specificity and sensitivity.

With respect to this clone: Its antigen remains unknown.

J was trimmed by 7 bases and V by 0 bases; bases with no gene match: 9. The CDR3 covers 16 residues. The germline V gene encodes CDR1 LNHNV and CDR2 YYDKDF (reference sequence). Amplification used 60 Vbeta primers and 13 Jbeta primers. The method was immunoSEQ multiplex PCR; TCRdb's version includes in-frame clones alone and lacks a portion of them. Recorded for this sample: approximately 140,000 clones. The sample consisted of PBMCs. The V call is TRBV15, the J call TRBJ2-1; TRBD2 matches 7 bases. This TCR was recovered from a woman aged 50 to 60 in good health and CMV-seronegative. The CDR3, as DNA: TGTGCCACCAGCAGAGAGTTCGGGAGGCTCTTTAATGAGCAGTTCTTC. Its protein is CATSREFGRLFNEQFF.